Given below is one TCR beta chain in context. This specimen comes from a study of blood T cell repertoires in COVID-19. Overall study: T cells, B-cell-depleted T cells, or PBMCs supplied cDNA or gDNA.

Authors' data handling: By means of reference gene primer amplification, nucleated cell counts were estimated. Clones were read by immunoSEQ multiplex PCR, and TCRdb kept only the in-frame ones, dropping some. That table supplies the V and J calls and clone size; D and trimming were determined from the DNA. The sample consists of around 210,000 clones, around 88% of them appearing once. CDR3 length: 14 amino acids. Trimming shortened V by 4 bases and J by 8 bases, and 15 bases separated the two germline ends. Germline CDR1 reads SGHRS; CDR2 reads YFSETQ. The chain links TRBV5-1 to TRBJ1-4, with D possibly being TRBD1 (5 bases). This receptor was identified in a man aged 18 to 35 with active or convalescent COVID-19. Sequences were obtained from peripheral blood. Written as DNA, the CDR3 is TGCGCCAGCAGCCTCGTGCCGGCAGGGGAAAAACTGTTTTTT. It codes for CASSLVPAGEKLFF.